The entry below gives a single T cell receptor (beta chain) sequence along with its context. TCRdb keeps only in-frame clones here, not all; method: immunoSEQ multiplex PCR. Of hundreds of thousands of clones listed, 85% to 90% are singletons. This sample was taken from a study of blood T cell repertoires in COVID-19. Germline-derived CDR1 and CDR2 are KGHSH and LQKENI. The CDR3 length is 14 residues. Losses at the gene ends were 6 bases for V and 5 bases for J; bases not matched to a gene: 9. Participant age was roughly 18 to 89 years, and participants resided in about two dozen US areas. The sample consisted of PBMCs or T cells enriched from blood (not recorded which). The V call is TRBV18, the J call TRBJ2-5, with TRBD1 matching 7 bases. The sequence derives from a man aged 40-50 years who had recovered from COVID-19. The chain's CDR3 is CASSHDRVRETQYF. In nucleotides, the CDR3 is TGTGCCAGCTCCCACGACAGGGTCCGGGAGACCCAGTACTTC.